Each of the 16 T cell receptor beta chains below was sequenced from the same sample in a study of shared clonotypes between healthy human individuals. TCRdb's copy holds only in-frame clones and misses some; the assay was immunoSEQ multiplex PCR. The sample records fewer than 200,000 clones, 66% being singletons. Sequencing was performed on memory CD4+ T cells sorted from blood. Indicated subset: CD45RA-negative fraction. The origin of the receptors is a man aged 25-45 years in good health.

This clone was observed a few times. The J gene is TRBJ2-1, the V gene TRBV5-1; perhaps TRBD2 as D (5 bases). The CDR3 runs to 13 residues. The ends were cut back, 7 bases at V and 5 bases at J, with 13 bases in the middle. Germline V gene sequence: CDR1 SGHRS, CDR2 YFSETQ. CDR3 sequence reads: CASGEIVNNEQFF. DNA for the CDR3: TGCGCCAGCGGGGAGATAGTAAACAATGAGCAGTTCTTC.

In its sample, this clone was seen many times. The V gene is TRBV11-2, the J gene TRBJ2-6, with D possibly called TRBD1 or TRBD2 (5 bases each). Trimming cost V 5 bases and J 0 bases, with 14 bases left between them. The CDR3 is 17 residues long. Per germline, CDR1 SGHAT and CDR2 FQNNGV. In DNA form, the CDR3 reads TGTGCCAGCAGCCACGTGGTTGGGGGCTCTGGGGCCAACGTCCTGACTTTC. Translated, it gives CASSHVVGGSGANVLTF.

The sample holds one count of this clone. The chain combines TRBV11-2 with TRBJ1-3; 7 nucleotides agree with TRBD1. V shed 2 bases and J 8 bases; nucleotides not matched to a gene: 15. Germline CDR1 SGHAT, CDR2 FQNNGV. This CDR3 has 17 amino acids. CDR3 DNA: TGTGCCAGCAGCTTATTTAGCATTGCAGGGGGTGCGGACACCATATATTTT. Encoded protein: CASSLFSIAGGADTIYF.

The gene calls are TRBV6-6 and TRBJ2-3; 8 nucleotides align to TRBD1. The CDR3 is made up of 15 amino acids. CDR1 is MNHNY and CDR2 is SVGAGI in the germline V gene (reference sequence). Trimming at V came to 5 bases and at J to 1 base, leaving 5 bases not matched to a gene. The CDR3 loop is CASSPGTGGTDTQYF. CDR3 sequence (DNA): TGTGCCAGCAGTCCCGGGACAGGAGGCACAGATACGCAGTATTTT.

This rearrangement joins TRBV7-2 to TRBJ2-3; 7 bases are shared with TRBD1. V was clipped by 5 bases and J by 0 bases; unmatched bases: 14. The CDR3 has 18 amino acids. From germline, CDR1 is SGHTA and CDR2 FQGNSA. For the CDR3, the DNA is TGTGCCAGCAGCCAAACCTCGGGACAGATACTCAGCACAGATACGCAGTATTTT. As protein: CASSQTSGQILSTDTQYF.

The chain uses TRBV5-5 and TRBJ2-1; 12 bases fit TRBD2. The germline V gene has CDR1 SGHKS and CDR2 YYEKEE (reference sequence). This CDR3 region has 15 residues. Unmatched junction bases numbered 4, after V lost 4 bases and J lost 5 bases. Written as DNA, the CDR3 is TGTGCCAGCAGCCTAGCGGGAGGGCCACACAATGAGCAGTTCTTC. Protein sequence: CASSLAGGPHNEQFF.

In DNA, the CDR3 is TGCGCCAGCAGCCATGAAAGGACTAGCGGGGGAAATGAGCAGTTCTTC. This codes for CASSHERTSGGNEQFF. The chain links TRBV4-3 to TRBJ2-1, with 13 bases matching TRBD2. CDR3 length: 16 amino acids. Germline V CDR1 and CDR2: LGHNA, YSLEER. The J segment lost 7 bases and the V segment lost 3 bases, leaving 6 bases of the junction unmatched.

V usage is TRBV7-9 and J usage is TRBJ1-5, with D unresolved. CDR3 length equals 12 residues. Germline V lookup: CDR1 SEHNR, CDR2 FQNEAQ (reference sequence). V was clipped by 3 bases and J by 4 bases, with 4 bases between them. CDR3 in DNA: TGTGCCAGCAGCTTCGGGAATCAGCCCCAGCATTTT. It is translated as CASSFGNQPQHF.

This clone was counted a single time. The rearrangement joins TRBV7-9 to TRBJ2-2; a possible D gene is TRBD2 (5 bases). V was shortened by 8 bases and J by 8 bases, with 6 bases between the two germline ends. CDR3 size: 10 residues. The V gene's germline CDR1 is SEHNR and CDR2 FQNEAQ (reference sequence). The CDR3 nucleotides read TGTGCCAGCTCGGGAGGGGAGCTGTTTTTT. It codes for CASSGGELFF.

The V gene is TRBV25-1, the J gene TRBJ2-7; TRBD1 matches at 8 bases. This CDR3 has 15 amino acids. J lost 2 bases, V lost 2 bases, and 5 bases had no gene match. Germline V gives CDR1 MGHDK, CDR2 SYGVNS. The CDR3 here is CASSEMRTGTYEQYF. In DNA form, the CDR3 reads TGTGCCAGCAGTGAAATGAGGACAGGGACCTACGAGCAGTACTTC.

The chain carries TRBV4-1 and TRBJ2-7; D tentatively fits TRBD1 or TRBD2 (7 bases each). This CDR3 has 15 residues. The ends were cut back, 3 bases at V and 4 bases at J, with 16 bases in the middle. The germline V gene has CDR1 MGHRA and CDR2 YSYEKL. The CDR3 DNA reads TGCGCCAGCAGCCACCTCCAGGGGGGGACATACGAGCAGTACTTC. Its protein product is CASSHLQGGTYEQYF.

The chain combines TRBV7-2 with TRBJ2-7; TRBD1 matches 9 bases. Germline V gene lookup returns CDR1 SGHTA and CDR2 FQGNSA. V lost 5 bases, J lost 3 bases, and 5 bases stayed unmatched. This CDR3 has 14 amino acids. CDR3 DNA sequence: TGTGCCAGCAGCAAGTCGACAGGGGGCTACGAGCAGTACTTC. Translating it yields CASSKSTGGYEQYF.

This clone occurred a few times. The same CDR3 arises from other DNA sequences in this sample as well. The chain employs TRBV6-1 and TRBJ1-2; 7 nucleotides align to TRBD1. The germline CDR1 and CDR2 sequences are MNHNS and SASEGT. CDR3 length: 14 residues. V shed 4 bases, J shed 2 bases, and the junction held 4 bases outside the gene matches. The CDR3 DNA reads TGTGCCAGCAGTGTGGGAGGGGGCAACTATGGCTACACCTTC. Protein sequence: CASSVGGGNYGYTF.

The chain's CDR3 is CASSLLSGRSYEQYF. The CDR3 bases are TGTGCCAGCAGCTTGCTTAGCGGGAGATCCTACGAGCAGTACTTC. The chain carries TRBV5-8 and TRBJ2-7, with 9 positions matching TRBD2. Trimming at V came to 1 base and at J to 1 base, leaving 3 bases not matched to a gene. The germline V gene has CDR1 SGHTS and CDR2 YDEGEE. The CDR3 runs to 15 residues.

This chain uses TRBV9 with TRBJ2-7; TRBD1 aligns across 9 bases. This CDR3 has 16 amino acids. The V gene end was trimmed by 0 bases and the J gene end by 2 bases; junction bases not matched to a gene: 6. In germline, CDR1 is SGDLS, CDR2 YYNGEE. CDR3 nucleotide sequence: TGTGCCAGCAGCGTAGGCGTACAGGGGGCGGCCTACGAGCAGTACTTC. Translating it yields CASSVGVQGAAYEQYF.

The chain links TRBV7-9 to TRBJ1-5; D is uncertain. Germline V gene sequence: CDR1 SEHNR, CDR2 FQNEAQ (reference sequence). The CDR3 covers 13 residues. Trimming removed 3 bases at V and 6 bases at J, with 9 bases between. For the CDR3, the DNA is TGTGCCAGCAGCTTTTTTTCAAGTCAGCCCCAGCATTTT. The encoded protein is CASSFFSSQPQHF.